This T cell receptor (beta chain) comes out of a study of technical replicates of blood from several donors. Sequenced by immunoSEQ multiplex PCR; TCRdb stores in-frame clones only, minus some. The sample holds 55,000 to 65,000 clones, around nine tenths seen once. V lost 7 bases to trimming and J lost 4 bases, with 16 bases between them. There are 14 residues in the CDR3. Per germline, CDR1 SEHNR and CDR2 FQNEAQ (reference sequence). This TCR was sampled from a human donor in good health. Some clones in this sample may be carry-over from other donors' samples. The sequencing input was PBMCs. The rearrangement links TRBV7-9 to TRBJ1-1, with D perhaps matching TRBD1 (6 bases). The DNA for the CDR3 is TGTGCCAGCATGCAGAAAGGGGGGGGCACTGAAGCTTTCTTT. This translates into CASMQKGGGTEAFF.